This is a list of T cell receptor beta chains from one sample in a study of blood T cell repertoires in COVID-19. Method: immunoSEQ multiplex PCR; TCRdb's copy keeps in-frame clones and lacks some. The sample contains about 100,000 clones, almost 95% of which appear only once. The sequenced sample was peripheral blood. Receptor source: a man in his forties or fifties with active COVID-19. CDR3s include the opening cysteine and the closing phenylalanine or tryptophan. A D gene is named only where the DNA matches it firmly. Some rows mark clone size as missing; the rest say once, few, many or name a class of expanded clone.

>TRBJ2-1|-|TRBV15|-
CATSRDPGYNEQFF
TGTGCCACCAGCAGAGACCCCGGTTACAATGAGCAGTTCTTC
>TRBJ1-1|-|TRBV2|-
CASKWGAQTEAFF
TGTGCCAGCAAGTGGGGCGCCCAGACTGAAGCTTTCTTT
>TRBJ1-4|-|TRBV19|TRBD1
CASSAWTGFEEKLFF
TGTGCCAGTAGTGCCTGGACAGGGTTTGAGGAAAAACTGTTTTTT
>TRBJ2-7|-|TRBV6-5|TRBD1
CASRGQGVSEQYF
TGTGCCAGCAGAGGACAGGGGGTAAGCGAGCAGTACTTC
>TRBJ2-5|-|TRBV2|-
CASIPWREQETQYF
TGTGCCAGCATCCCCTGGCGGGAACAAGAGACCCAGTACTTC
>TRBJ2-1|-|TRBV28|TRBD1
CASSDIVSTGGRSYNEQFF
TGTGCCAGCAGTGATATAGTATCCACAGGGGGTAGATCCTACAATGAGCAGTTCTTC
>TRBJ2-2|-|TRBV7-3|-
CASSHQTENTGELFF
TGTGCCAGCAGCCACCAAACAGAGAACACCGGGGAGCTGTTTTTT
>TRBJ1-2|-|TRBV3-1/TRBV3-2|-
CASSQPGMSGSHLYGYTF
TGTGCCAGCAGCCAGCCCGGAATGTCAGGCTCTCACCTCTATGGCTACACCTTC
>TRBJ2-3|-|TRBV7-3|TRBD2
CASSLNGGSPASVYF
TGTGCCAGCAGCTTAAATGGCGGGAGCCCCGCGTCGGTGTATTTT
>TRBJ2-1|-|TRBV11-2|TRBD2
CASSLESWREPYNEQFF
TGTGCCAGCAGCTTAGAGTCCTGGCGGGAGCCCTACAATGAGCAGTTCTTC
>TRBJ2-7|-|TRBV3-1/TRBV3-2|-
CASSQASTSYEQYF
TGTGCCAGCAGCCAAGCTAGCACCTCCTACGAGCAGTACTTC
>TRBJ1-2|-|TRBV3-1/TRBV3-2|-
CASSPTREGFYTF
TGTGCCAGCAGCCCTACGCGCGAGGGTTTCTACACCTTC
>TRBJ1-1|once|TRBV29-1|TRBD1
CSVAAGGRTEAFF
TGCAGCGTTGCGGCAGGGGGCCGAACTGAAGCTTTCTTT
>TRBJ2-6|-|TRBV6-1|TRBD2
CASSDGGGGMTIGANVLTF
TGTGCCAGCAGTGATGGTGGGGGGGGGATGACCATTGGGGCCAACGTCCTGACTTTC
>TRBJ2-1|-|TRBV2|-
CASSDGGSYNEQFF
TGTGCCAGCAGTGACGGGGGTTCCTACAATGAGCAGTTCTTC
>TRBJ2-7|few|TRBV14|TRBD2
CASSQDRAGGPGEQYF
TGTGCCAGCAGCCAAGATCGGGCGGGAGGGCCTGGCGAGCAGTACTTC
>TRBJ2-2|once|TRBV5-4|-
CASSLVGGLLTGELFF
TGTGCCAGCAGCTTGGTTGGCGGGCTCCTCACCGGGGAGCTGTTTTTT
>TRBJ2-5|-|TRBV20-1|TRBD2
CSASFPSGPTPETQYF
TGCAGTGCTAGTTTTCCTAGCGGCCCCACCCCAGAGACCCAGTACTTC
>TRBJ2-3|-|TRBV10-3|TRBD1
CAISGGQGETQYF
TGTGCCATCAGTGGGGGACAGGGGGAAACGCAGTATTTT
>TRBJ2-5|-|TRBV19|TRBD2
CASSQNRGTSGGPGETQYF
TGTGCCAGTAGTCAAAACAGGGGGACTAGCGGAGGCCCAGGAGAGACCCAGTACTTC
>TRBJ1-2|once|TRBV7-9|TRBD1
CASSLWQGADGYTF
TGTGCCAGCAGCTTATGGCAGGGGGCGGATGGCTACACCTTC
>TRBJ2-1|-|TRBV4-1|TRBD2
CASSPLAGSHNEQFF
TGCGCCAGCAGCCCTCTAGCGGGAAGCCACAATGAGCAGTTCTTC
>TRBJ2-1|-|TRBV6-6|TRBD1
CASSYPGTVNEQFF
TGTGCCAGCAGTTATCCCGGGACAGTCAATGAGCAGTTCTTC
>TRBJ2-7|-|TRBV19|TRBD1
CASGTQGAYEQYF
TGTGCCAGTGGGACCCAGGGGGCCTACGAGCAGTACTTC
>TRBJ2-2|-|TRBV27|-
CASSGGVHTGELFF
TGTGCCAGCAGTGGAGGGGTTCACACCGGGGAGCTGTTTTTT
>TRBJ2-1|-|TRBV5-6|-
CASSLGRSSYNEQFF
TGTGCCAGCAGCTTGGGGCGGAGCTCCTACAATGAGCAGTTCTTC
>TRBJ1-2|once|TRBV5-6|-
CATSRGGIYGYTF
TGTGCCACCTCGAGGGGAGGGATCTATGGCTACACCTTC
>TRBJ2-7|-|TRBV6-1|-
CASSEVPTARGNEQYF
TGTGCCAGCAGTGAAGTACCGACAGCCCGAGGAAACGAGCAGTACTTC
>TRBJ1-6|-|TRBV6-6|-
CASREQGDGSPLHF
TGTGCCAGCAGAGAACAGGGTGACGGGTCACCCCTCCACTTT
>TRBJ1-1|once|TRBV4-1|TRBD1
CASSQTGTANTEAFF
TGCGCCAGCAGCCAAACCGGGACAGCGAACACTGAAGCTTTCTTT
>TRBJ1-2|once|TRBV7-9|-
CASSNYDTGYTF
TGTGCCAGCAGCAATTATGACACCGGCTACACCTTC
>TRBJ1-1|-|TRBV6-1|-
CASSEAQGGVTEAFF
TGTGCCAGCAGTGAAGCGCAGGGAGGTGTCACTGAAGCTTTCTTT
>TRBJ1-3|-|TRBV6-1|-
CASSGIQLSSGNTIYF
TGTGCCAGCAGTGGAATACAGCTTTCCTCTGGAAACACCATATATTTT
>TRBJ1-2|-|TRBV28|-
CASSLYDRIYTF
TGTGCCAGCAGTCTATACGACAGGATCTACACCTTC
>TRBJ2-6|-|TRBV20-1|-
CSASVFSGANVLTF
TGCAGTGCTAGTGTCTTTTCTGGGGCCAACGTCCTGACTTTC